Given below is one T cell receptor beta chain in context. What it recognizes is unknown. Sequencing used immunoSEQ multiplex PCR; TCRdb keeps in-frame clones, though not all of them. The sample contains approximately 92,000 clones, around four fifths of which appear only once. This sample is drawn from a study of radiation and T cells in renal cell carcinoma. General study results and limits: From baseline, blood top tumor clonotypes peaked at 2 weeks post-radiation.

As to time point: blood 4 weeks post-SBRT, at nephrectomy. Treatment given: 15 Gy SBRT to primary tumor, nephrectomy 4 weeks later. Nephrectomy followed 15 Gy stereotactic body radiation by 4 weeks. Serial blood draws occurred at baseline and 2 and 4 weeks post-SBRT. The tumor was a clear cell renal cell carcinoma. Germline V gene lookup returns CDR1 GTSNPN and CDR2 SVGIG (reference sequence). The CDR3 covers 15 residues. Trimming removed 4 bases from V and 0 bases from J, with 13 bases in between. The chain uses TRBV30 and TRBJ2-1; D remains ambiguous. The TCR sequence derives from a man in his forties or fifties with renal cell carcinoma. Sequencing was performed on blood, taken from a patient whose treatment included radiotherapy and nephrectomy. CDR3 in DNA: TGTGCCTGGAACCAAAACCCGAGCTCCTACAATGAGCAGTTCTTC. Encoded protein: CAWNQNPSSYNEQFF. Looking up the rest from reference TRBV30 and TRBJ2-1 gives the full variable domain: SQTIHQWPATLVQPVGSPLSLECTVEGTSNPNLYWYRQAAGRGLQLLFYSVGIGQISSEVPQNLSASRPQDRQFILSSKKLLLSDSGFYLCAWNQNPSSYNEQFFGPGTRLTVL.